This T cell receptor (beta chain) was obtained from a study of blood T cells in healthy people across ages. Study-wide results and caveats: Diversity estimates drawn from one million T cells were deemed underestimates. Across the age range, TCR beta diversity per million T cells fell in a roughly linear way.

The CDR3 runs to 13 residues. The authors drew 7.5 to 10 milliliters of peripheral blood from each donor. A word on this clonotype: The antigen is not known.

The authors ran a second PCR of roughly 6 to 12 cycles using a sample-barcoded 5' primer and a J-beta primer mix. Each CDR3 protein is one row after TCRdb ran MiXCR on the 5' RACE reads. The sample consists of hundreds of thousands of distinct CDR3 sequences, under 45% of them appearing once. This TCR came from a man in his sixties in good health. This chain links TRBV12-3 or TRBV12-4 with TRBJ2-5; a possible D gene is TRBD1 (5 bases). The J call is uncertain, as TRBJ2-7 better fits the DNA end. The material sequenced was blood. The CDR3 loop reads CASAKLPRGEQYF. The CDR3, as DNA: TGTGCCAGCGCTAAGTTGCCAAGGGGCGAGCAGTACTTC.